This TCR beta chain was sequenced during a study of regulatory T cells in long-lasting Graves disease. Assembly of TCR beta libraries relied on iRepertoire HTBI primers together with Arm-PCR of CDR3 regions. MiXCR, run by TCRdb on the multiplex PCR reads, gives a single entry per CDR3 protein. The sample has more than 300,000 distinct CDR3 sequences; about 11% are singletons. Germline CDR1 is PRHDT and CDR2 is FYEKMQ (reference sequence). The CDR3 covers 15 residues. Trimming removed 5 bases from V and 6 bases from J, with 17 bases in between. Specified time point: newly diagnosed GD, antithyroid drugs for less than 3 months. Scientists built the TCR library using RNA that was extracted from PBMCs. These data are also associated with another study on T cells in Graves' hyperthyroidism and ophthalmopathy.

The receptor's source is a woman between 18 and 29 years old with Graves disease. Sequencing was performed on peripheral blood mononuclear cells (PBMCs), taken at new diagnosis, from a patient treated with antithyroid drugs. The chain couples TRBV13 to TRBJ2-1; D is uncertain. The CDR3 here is CASSPHGTPSNEQFF. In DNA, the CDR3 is TGTGCCAGCAGCCCACACGGTACACCTAGCAATGAGCAGTTCTTC.